One sample yielded the 27 T cell receptor beta chains listed below, sequenced in a study of blood T cells in healthy people across ages. The use of a sample-barcoded 5' primer and a J-beta primer mix characterized a second PCR of roughly 7 to 12 cycles. TCRdb passed the 5' RACE reads through MiXCR, listing each CDR3 protein once. In the table there are 600,000 or so distinct CDR3 sequences, approximately 30% of which are singletons. The sequencing input was blood. These receptors all come from a woman older than 75 in good health.

This clonotype was counted only a few times. The chain links TRBV20-1 to TRBJ1-1, with TRBD1 matching 7 bases. This CDR3 comprises 14 residues. J gave up 3 bases and V 4 bases, and 8 bases lay outside the gene matches. The V gene's germline CDR1 is DFQATT and CDR2 SNEGSKA (reference sequence). CDR3 sequence reads: CSATPGQIHTEAFF. CDR3 nucleotides: TGCAGTGCTACTCCGGGACAGATACACACTGAAGCTTTCTTT.

The chain combines TRBV10-3 with TRBJ2-7, with D unclear. There are 15 residues in the CDR3. Deletions cut 3 bases from V and 0 bases from J, with 12 bases between. Germline V gene sequence: CDR1 ENHRY, CDR2 SYGVKD. The CDR3 DNA sequence: TGTGCCATCAGTGATGATGACTCAATCTCCTACGAGCAGTACTTC. Its protein is CAISDDDSISYEQYF.

This clonotype was detected many times. The chain recombines TRBV10-3 with TRBJ2-6; D might be TRBD1 or TRBD2, each matching 5 bases. V was pared by 0 bases and J by 4 bases, with 16 bases between. CDR1 is ENHRY, CDR2 SYGVKD, per germline. CDR3 length equals 18 residues. In DNA, the CDR3 is TGTGCCATCAGTGAGTCCGTGTCGTGGGGGACCGGGGCCAACGTCCTGACTTTC. Translation gives CAISESVSWGTGANVLTF.

This clonotype was seen at least ten times. Germline is not matched at one junction end, which may reflect a read error. The chain employs TRBV3-1 and TRBJ2-7, with 9 bases aligning to TRBD1. Germline lookup yields CDR1 LGHDT and CDR2 YNNKEL (reference sequence). This CDR3 contains 13 residues. Written as DNA, the CDR3 is TGCGCCAGCAGCCAGGGACAGGGATACGAGCAGTACTTC. It encodes CASSQGQGYEQYF.

There are a few counts of this clonotype. V usage is TRBV6-5 and J usage is TRBJ1-3; D unclear. Between the trimmed V and J ends, which lost 5 bases and 4 bases, there was a span of 6 bases. From germline, CDR1 is MNHEY and CDR2 SVGAGI. The CDR3 sequence is 12 residues long. Here the CDR3 DNA reads TGTGCCAGCAGTCCGCGGGGAAACACCATATATTTT. Protein sequence: CASSPRGNTIYF.

This clonotype was recorded many times. The V gene is TRBV5-1, the J gene TRBJ2-5; D is undetermined. This CDR3 spans 14 amino acids. V was cut by 0 bases and J by 3 bases, with 9 bases left in between. CDR1 and CDR2 from the germline V gene are SGHRS and YFSETQ. The CDR3 loop reads CASSLVTIEETQYF. The CDR3 DNA follows: TGCGCCAGCAGCTTGGTGACAATTGAAGAGACCCAGTACTTC.

As regards this clonotype: This could be a read error, since a much larger clone is one nucleotide away. As DNA, the CDR3 is TGTGCCAGCAGCTTAGACGCCAGGGTATCTGGGGCCAACGTCCGGACTTTC. It specifies CASSLDARVSGANVRTF. This chain uses TRBV7-8 with TRBJ2-6, with D possibly TRBD1 on 5 matching bases. The CDR3 totals 17 residues. Germline V gene data show CDR1 as SGHVS and CDR2 as FQNEAQ.

The chain employs TRBV28 and TRBJ2-1; 8 bases line up with TRBD2. Germline V gene sequence: CDR1 MDHEN, CDR2 SYDVKM. Trimming cost V 4 bases and J 6 bases; bases outside gene matches: 8. This CDR3 has 15 residues. CDR3 DNA: TGTGCCAGCAGTTCACCGGGACTAGGGGCCAATGAGCAGTTCTTC. Protein sequence: CASSSPGLGANEQFF.

This clonotype has more than one count but fewer than ten. V gene TRBV4-3 combines with J gene TRBJ1-1; perhaps TRBD1 as D (5 bases). The V and J ends lost 1 base and 4 bases respectively, with 13 bases between them. Germline assignment: CDR1 LGHNA and CDR2 YSLEER. The CDR3 extends over 15 amino acids. The CDR3 DNA follows: TGCGCCAGCAGCCAAGGGGGACTGACGAGCACTGAAGCTTTCTTT. As protein: CASSQGGLTSTEAFF.

The rearrangement uses TRBV7-9 and TRBJ1-1, with a weak D call TRBD1 (5 bases). Trimming removed 8 bases at V and 5 bases at J, with 9 bases between. Germline V lookup: CDR1 SEHNR, CDR2 FQNEAQ (reference sequence). CDR3 length equals 11 residues. The CDR3 DNA is TGTGCCAGCTGGGGACTGACTGAAGCTTTCTTT. This codes for CASWGLTEAFF.

With respect to this clonotype: This may stem from a read error, because a much larger clone lies one nucleotide away. The rearrangement uses TRBV20-1 and TRBJ2-1; the D call may be TRBD1 or TRBD2 (5 bases each). This CDR3 spans 13 amino acids. Germline CDR1 is DFQATT and CDR2 is SNEGSKA (reference sequence). The V end lost 6 bases, the J end lost 6 bases, and 15 bases lay between the germline ends. CDR3 residues: CSARDGRGNEQFF. Written as DNA, the CDR3 is TGCAGTGCCCGGGACGGAAGGGGCAATGAGCAGTTCTTC.

This clonotype occurred a few times. The rearrangement links TRBV7-2 to TRBJ1-4, with D possibly being TRBD1 (5 bases). Germline lookup yields CDR1 SGHTA and CDR2 FQGNSA. CDR3 length equals 14 residues. Trimming took 5 bases from V and 8 from J, leaving 15 bases between them. CDR3 DNA: TGTGCCAGCAGCCCCCGGGAGGGGCGGGAAAAACTGTTTTTT. Its protein is CASSPREGREKLFF.

This clonotype showed up many times. The chain has TRBV4-3 and TRBJ2-3; perhaps D is TRBD1 or TRBD2 (6 bases each). Trimming shortened V by 3 bases and J by 3 bases, and 16 bases separated the two germline ends. This CDR3 is built from 16 residues. The germline V gene has CDR1 LGHNA and CDR2 YSLEER. This chain's CDR3 is CASSHQGGFSTDTQYF. In DNA, the CDR3 is TGCGCCAGCAGCCATCAAGGGGGGTTCAGTACAGATACGCAGTATTTT.

This clonotype was detected many times. CDR3 sequence reads: CASVNSGRLSYGYTF. The DNA of the CDR3 is TGTGCCAGCGTGAATTCGGGGAGATTGTCGTATGGCTACACCTTC. V gene TRBV6-1 combines with J gene TRBJ1-2, with no clear D. Per germline, CDR1 MNHNS and CDR2 SASEGT. This CDR3 contains 15 residues. V dropped 8 bases and J dropped 5 bases, with 21 bases sitting between them.

Only a few counts were recorded for this clonotype. The rearrangement links TRBV6-6 to TRBJ2-1; D ambiguous. Trimming removed 6 bases at V and 4 bases at J, with 16 bases between. CDR3 length: 15 amino acids. Germline lookup yields CDR1 MNHNY and CDR2 SVGAGI (reference sequence). The CDR3 DNA reads TGTGCCAGCAGCGCCGACGGATTCTTTTACAATGAGCAGTTCTTC. Translating gives CASSADGFFYNEQFF.

This clonotype was recorded many times. CDR3: CASSPKGNTEAFF. The CDR3 nucleotides read TGTGCCAGCAGCCCCAAAGGGAACACTGAAGCTTTCTTT. The gene calls are TRBV3-1 and TRBJ1-1; unclear D gene. CDR3 size: 13 residues. Germline CDR1 reads LGHDT; CDR2 reads YNNKEL (reference sequence). The V and J ends lost 4 bases and 1 base respectively, with 7 bases between them. Based on the CDR3 plus reference TRBV3-1 and TRBJ1-1, the full variable domain is DTAVSQTPKYLVTQMGNDKSIKCEQNLGHDTMYWYKQDSKKFLKIMFSYNNKELIINETVPNRFSPKSPDKAHLNLHINSLELGDSAVYFCASSPKGNTEAFFGQGTRLTVV.

This clonotype has a count of ten or more. CDR3 sequence reads: CASSLVGDTRRRWNTEAFF. In nucleotides, the CDR3 is TGTGCCAGCAGCTTGGTTGGGGACACTCGGAGGAGGTGGAACACTGAAGCTTTCTTT. This chain uses TRBV5-8 with TRBJ1-1; possibly TRBD1 for D (6 bases). CDR3 length: 19 residues. The V and J ends lost 0 bases and 1 base respectively, with 22 bases between them. Germline CDR1 SGHTS, CDR2 YDEGEE.

The chain couples TRBV11-2 to TRBJ1-5; TRBD1 is a possible D gene (6 bases). V lost 5 bases and J lost 9, with 14 bases in between. CDR1 is SGHAT, CDR2 FQNNGV, per germline. The CDR3 loop spans 13 amino acids. The CDR3 coding sequence is TGTGCCAGCAGCCAGGGACACGCTGGGCCCCAGCATTTT. It is translated as CASSQGHAGPQHF.

In its sample, this clonotype was seen many times. The chain combines TRBV7-2 with TRBJ1-2; D may be TRBD1 (5 bases). The V end was cut by 4 bases, the J end by 8 bases, with 17 bases between. CDR1 is SGHTA and CDR2 is FQGNSA in the germline V gene. The CDR3 runs to 14 residues. The CDR3 loop is CASSSSQGPSGYTF. DNA of the CDR3: TGTGCCAGCAGCTCGTCGCAGGGCCCAAGCGGCTACACCTTC. The variable domain in full, with the rest retrieved from reference TRBV7-2 and TRBJ1-2, is GAGVSQSPSNKVTEKGKDVELRCDPISGHTALYWYRQSLGQGLEFLIYFQGNSAPDKSGLPSDRFSAERTGGSVSTLTIQRTQQEDSAVYLCASSSSQGPSGYTFGSGTRLTVV.

This clonotype was seen once. A much larger clone differs from this one at a single base, so this may be a read error. This chain uses TRBV6-1 with TRBJ2-4; D ambiguous. The J call may be wrong; the DNA end is better matched by TRBJ2-5. Germline loops: CDR1 MNHNS, CDR2 SASEGT. This CDR3 region has 12 residues. The CDR3 coding sequence is TGTACCAGCAGTGAAGGGTTAGAGACCCAGTACTTC. Residues: CTSSEGLETQYF.

This clonotype was observed at least ten times. The chain carries TRBV29-1 and TRBJ2-1; TRBD2 matches 8 bases. This CDR3 has 13 amino acids. V lost 6 bases to trimming and J lost 5 bases; unmatched junction nucleotides: 6. Germline V gene sequence: CDR1 SQVTM, CDR2 ANQGSEA. The CDR3 region is CSVGVLADNEQFF. CDR3 in DNA: TGCAGCGTCGGGGTACTAGCGGACAATGAGCAGTTCTTC.

Comments on this clonotype: At one end, the junction sequence differs from germline, possibly due to a read error. The chain employs TRBV7-2 and TRBJ2-1, with 11 positions matching TRBD1. CDR3 length equals 17 residues. CDR1 is SGHTA, CDR2 FQGNSA, per germline. Written as DNA, the CDR3 is TGTGCCGGCAGCCCACCATCCGGGACAGGGGGTGGTAATGAGCAGTTCTTC. Protein sequence: CAGSPPSGTGGGNEQFF.

The chain has TRBV6-4 and TRBJ2-3, with 9 bases identical to TRBD1. Germline-derived CDR1 and CDR2 are MRHNA and SNTAGT. V was pared by 5 bases and J by 0 bases, with 3 bases of the junction left unmatched. This CDR3 has 15 residues. CDR3 protein: CASSNGTGSTDTQYF. CDR3 in DNA: TGTGCCAGCAGTAACGGGACAGGGAGCACAGATACGCAGTATTTT.

This clonotype was observed a few times. This CDR3 reads CASSRQFDNSPLHF. Written as DNA, the CDR3 is TGTGCCAGCAGTAGACAGTTCGATAATTCACCCCTCCACTTT. The rearrangement uses TRBV6-5 and TRBJ1-6; possibly TRBD1 for D (5 bases). The CDR3 runs 14 residues. V was pared by 5 bases and J by 5 bases, with 10 bases between. Germline V gene data show CDR1 as MNHEY and CDR2 as SVGAGI.

Points on this clonotype: Given a much more abundant clone one base away, this may be a read error. The chain has TRBV7-2 and TRBJ2-1; 7 bases are shared with TRBD1. The CDR3 is 14 amino acids. In germline, CDR1 is SGHTA, CDR2 FQGNSA. J lost 10 bases, V lost 6 bases, and 12 bases had no gene match. CDR3 in DNA: TGTGCCAGCAGTCTAGGGTCGGGACAGAGCGAGCAGTTCTTC. This encodes CASSLGSGQSEQFF. Full variable domain (outside the CDR3, taken from reference TRBV7-2 and TRBJ2-1): GAGVSQSPSNKVTEKGKDVELRCDPISGHTALYWYRQSLGQGLEFLIYFQGNSAPDKSGLPSDRFSAERTGGSVSTLTIQRTQQEDSAVYLCASSLGSGQSEQFFGPGTRLTVL.

This clonotype was picked up a small number of times. The V gene is TRBV20-1, the J gene TRBJ2-3, with D unresolved. Germline V lookup: CDR1 DFQATT, CDR2 SNEGSKA (reference sequence). The CDR3 has 13 amino acids. The germline V and J ends were trimmed by 2 bases and 4 bases, with 10 bases remaining between them. The CDR3 spells CSARFLAADTQYF. CDR3 bases: TGCAGTGCTAGATTTTTGGCAGCAGATACGCAGTATTTT.

Notes on this clonotype: A much larger clone sits a single nucleotide away, making a read error possible. The J gene is TRBJ2-7, the V gene TRBV5-4; D unclear. Near its end, the DNA agrees better with TRBJ2-5, so the J call may be wrong. CDR3 length: 14 residues. Germline loops: CDR1 SGHNT, CDR2 YYREEE (reference sequence). CDR3 protein: CASSLISVRETQYF. DNA for the CDR3: TGTGCCAGCAGCTTGATCTCAGTGAGGGAGACCCAGTACTTC.